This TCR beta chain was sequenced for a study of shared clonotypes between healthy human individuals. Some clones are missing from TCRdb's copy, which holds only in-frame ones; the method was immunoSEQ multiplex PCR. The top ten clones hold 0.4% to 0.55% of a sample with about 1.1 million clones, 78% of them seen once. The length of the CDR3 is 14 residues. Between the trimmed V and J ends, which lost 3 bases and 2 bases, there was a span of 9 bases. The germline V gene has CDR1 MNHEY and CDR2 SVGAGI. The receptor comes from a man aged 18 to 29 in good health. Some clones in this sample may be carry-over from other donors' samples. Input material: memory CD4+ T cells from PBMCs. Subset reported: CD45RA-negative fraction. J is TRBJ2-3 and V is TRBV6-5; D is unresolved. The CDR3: CASSYLTPTDTQYF. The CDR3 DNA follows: TGTGCCAGCAGTTATTTAACCCCCACAGATACGCAGTATTTT.